Below, one TCR beta chain is given with its context. Antigen specificity is unknown. A modified ARM-PCR protocol with three rounds of nested PCR amplified TCRbeta. MiXCR, run by TCRdb on the multiplex PCR reads, gives a single entry per CDR3 protein. The table has 40,000 to 60,000 distinct CDR3 sequences, about two thirds seen once; the top ten hold about 32%. The source of the sample is a study of tumor and adjacent non-tumor tissue in lung cancer. The template was RNA from unsorted bulk tissue. Distant lung tissue was collected more than 3 cm away from the tumor edge. Study-wide results and caveats: TCR diversity was significantly greater in tumor than normal lung tissue.

Sequenced: distant non-tumor lung tissue. The receptor's source is a woman aged 70-85 years with non-small cell lung cancer.

CDR3 nucleotides: TGTGCCAGCAGTTCTCATAGGGGGTACAATGAGCAGTTCTTC. Its translation: CASSSHRGYNEQFF. V gene TRBV6-2 or TRBV6-3 combines with J gene TRBJ2-1, with a tentative D call TRBD1 (6 bases). Trimming took 4 bases from V and 4 from J, leaving 11 bases between them. Germline assignment: CDR1 MNHEY and CDR2 SVGEGT. This CDR3 region has 14 residues.